This T cell receptor (beta chain) was sequenced in a study of T cell clones after liver transplantation. Sorting of unstimulated PBMCs yielded separate CD3+CD4+ and CD3+CD8+ fractions. Here immunoSEQ multiplex PCR was the method, and the copy in TCRdb shows in-frame clones only, minus some. Of 40,000 to 55,000 clones in the sample, over 55% are singletons; the top ten hold around 9.4%. In its sample, this clone was seen a few times. The receptor's source is a human patient who received a liver transplant. Certain T cells may be donor cells from the graft. Sequencing was performed on CD4+ T cells from blood, taken 54 months after liver transplant.

The CDR3 DNA is TGTGCCAGCAGTGACCCAGGGGCAAAGTACACTGAAGCTTTCTTT. The encoded protein is CASSDPGAKYTEAFF. The V gene is TRBV6-1, the J gene TRBJ1-1, with D perhaps matching TRBD1 (6 bases). The germline gives CDR1 MNHNS, CDR2 SASEGT. Trimming cost V 3 bases and J 3 bases, with 14 bases left between them. This CDR3 region has 15 residues.